This paragraph covers one TCR beta chain sequence. The CDR3 has 16 amino acids. V was pared by 1 base and J by 7 bases, with 13 bases of the junction left unmatched. Germline lookup yields CDR1 SGHRS and CDR2 YFSETQ. This specimen belongs to a study of T cell changes during pregnancy in multiple sclerosis. Assay used: immunoSEQ multiplex PCR; TCRdb lists only in-frame clones, some missing. This sample yields about 99,000 clones, of which around nine tenths are seen a single time; around 0.92% belongs to the top ten. The chain couples TRBV5-1 to TRBJ2-7; TRBD1 matches at 8 bases. The sequences come from peripheral blood, collected after pregnancy. The TCR comes from a female donor with multiple sclerosis, enrolled in a pregnancy study. The CDR3 nucleotides are TGCGCCAGCAGCTTGTATCCGACAGGGGCGGTTGGGGAGCAGTACTTC. Its translation: CASSLYPTGAVGEQYF.